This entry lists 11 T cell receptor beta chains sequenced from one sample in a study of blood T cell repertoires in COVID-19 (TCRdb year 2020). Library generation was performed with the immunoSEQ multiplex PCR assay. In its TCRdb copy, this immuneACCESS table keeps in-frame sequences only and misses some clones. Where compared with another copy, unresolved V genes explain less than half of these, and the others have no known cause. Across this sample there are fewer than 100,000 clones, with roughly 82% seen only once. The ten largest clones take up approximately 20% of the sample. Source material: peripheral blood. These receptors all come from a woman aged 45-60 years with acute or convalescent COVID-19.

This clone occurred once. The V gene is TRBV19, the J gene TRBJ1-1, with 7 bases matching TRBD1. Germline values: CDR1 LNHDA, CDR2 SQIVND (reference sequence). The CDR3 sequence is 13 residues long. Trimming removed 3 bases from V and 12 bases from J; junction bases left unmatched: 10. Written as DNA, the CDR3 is TGTGCCAGTAGTATGGGATTCCTGGGACAGTCTTTCTTT. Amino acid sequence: CASSMGFLGQSFF.

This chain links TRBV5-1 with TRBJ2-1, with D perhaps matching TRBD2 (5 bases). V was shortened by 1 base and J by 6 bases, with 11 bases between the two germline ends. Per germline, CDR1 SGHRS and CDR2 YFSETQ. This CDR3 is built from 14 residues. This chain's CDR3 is CASSLSPGGNEQFF. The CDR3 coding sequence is TGCGCCAGCAGCTTGTCCCCAGGAGGCAATGAGCAGTTCTTC.

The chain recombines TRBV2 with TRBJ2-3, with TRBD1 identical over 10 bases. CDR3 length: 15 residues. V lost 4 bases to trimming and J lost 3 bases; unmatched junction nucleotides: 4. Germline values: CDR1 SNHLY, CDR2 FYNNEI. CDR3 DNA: TGTGCCAGCAGTGGCCGGACAGGGGGAACAGATACGCAGTATTTT. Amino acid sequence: CASSGRTGGTDTQYF.

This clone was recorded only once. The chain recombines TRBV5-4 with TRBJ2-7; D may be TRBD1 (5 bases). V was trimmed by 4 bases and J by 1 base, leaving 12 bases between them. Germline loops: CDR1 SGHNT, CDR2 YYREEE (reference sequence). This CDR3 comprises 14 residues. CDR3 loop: CASSPTDRSYEQYF. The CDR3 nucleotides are TGTGCCAGCAGCCCGACCGACAGATCCTACGAGCAGTACTTC.

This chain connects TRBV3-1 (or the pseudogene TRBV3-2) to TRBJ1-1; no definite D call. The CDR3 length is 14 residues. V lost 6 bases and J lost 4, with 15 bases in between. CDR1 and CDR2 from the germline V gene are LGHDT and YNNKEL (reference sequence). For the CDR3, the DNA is TGTGCCAGCAGGATAGGTGGTCCGGGCACTGAAGCTTTCTTT. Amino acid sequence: CASRIGGPGTEAFF.

CDR3 DNA sequence: TGTGCCACCAGCAGAGGGGACTTCAGCACAGATACGCAGTATTTT. This gives the protein CATSRGDFSTDTQYF. The rearrangement joins TRBV15 to TRBJ2-3, with D maybe TRBD2 (6 bases). Germline V gene lookup returns CDR1 LNHNV and CDR2 YYDKDF (reference sequence). V shed 1 base and J shed 0 bases, with 8 bases lying between them. The CDR3 spans 15 residues.

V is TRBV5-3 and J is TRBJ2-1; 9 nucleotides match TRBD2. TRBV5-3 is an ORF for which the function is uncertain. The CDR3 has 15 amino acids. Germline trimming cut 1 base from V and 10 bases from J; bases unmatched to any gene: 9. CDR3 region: CARSLICGRAKEQFF. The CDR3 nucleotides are TGTGCCAGAAGCTTGATTTGCGGGAGGGCCAAGGAGCAGTTCTTC.

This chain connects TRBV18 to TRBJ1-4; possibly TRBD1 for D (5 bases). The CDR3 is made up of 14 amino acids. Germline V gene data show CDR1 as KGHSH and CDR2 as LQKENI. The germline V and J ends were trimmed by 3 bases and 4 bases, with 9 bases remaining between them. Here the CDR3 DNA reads TGTGCCAGCTCACCGGCGGGGGTTAATGAAAAACTGTTTTTT. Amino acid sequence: CASSPAGVNEKLFF.

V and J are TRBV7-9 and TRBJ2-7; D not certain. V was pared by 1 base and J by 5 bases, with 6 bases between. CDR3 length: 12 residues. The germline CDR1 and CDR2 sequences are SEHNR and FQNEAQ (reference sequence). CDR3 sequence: CASSLDSHEQYF. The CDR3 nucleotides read TGTGCCAGCAGCTTAGACAGCCACGAGCAGTACTTC.

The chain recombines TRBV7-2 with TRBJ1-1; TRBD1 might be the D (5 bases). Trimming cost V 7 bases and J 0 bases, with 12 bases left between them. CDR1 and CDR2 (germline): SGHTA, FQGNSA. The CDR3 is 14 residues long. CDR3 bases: TGTGCCAGCACCTCAGGGCGGATGAACACTGAAGCTTTCTTT. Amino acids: CASTSGRMNTEAFF.

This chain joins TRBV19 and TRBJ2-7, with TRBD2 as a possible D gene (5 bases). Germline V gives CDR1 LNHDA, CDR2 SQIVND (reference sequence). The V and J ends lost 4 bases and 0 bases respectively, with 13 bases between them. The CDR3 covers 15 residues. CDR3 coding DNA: TGTGCCAGTAGTACAGCCGGACTTCACTCCTACGAGCAGTACTTC. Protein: CASSTAGLHSYEQYF.